There are a few counts of the clone carrying this T cell receptor (beta chain). Its specificity is not known. This entry is derived from a study of T cells after yellow fever vaccination. Study results and limitations: In post-booster samples, most primary-vaccination clones reappeared (96% CD4, 70% to 90% CD8).

The CDR3 has 15 residues. From germline, CDR1 is LGHDT and CDR2 YNNKEL (reference sequence). Trimming stripped 0 bases from V and 10 bases from J, with 13 bases between. MiXCR was run by TCRdb on the 5' RACE reads, yielding one entry per CDR3 protein. The table has roughly 340,000 distinct CDR3 sequences, 8.7% seen once. This TCR was recovered from a man in his late teens or twenties who received the YFV17D yellow fever vaccine. The chain uses TRBV3-1 and TRBJ1-6; D remains ambiguous. Sequencing used PBMCs, obtained on the day of the first yellow fever vaccination. In nucleotides, the CDR3 is TGTGCCAGCAGCCAAGATGCCCGGTTGGGATCACCCCTCCACTTT. This gives the protein CASSQDARLGSPLHF.